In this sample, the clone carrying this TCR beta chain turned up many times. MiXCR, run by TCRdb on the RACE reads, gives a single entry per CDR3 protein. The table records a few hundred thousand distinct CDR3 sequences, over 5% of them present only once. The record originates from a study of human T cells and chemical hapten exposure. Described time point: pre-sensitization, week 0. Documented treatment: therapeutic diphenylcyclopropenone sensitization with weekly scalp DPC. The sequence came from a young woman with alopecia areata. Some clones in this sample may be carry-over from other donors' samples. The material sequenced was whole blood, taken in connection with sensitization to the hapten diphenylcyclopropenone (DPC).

Written as DNA, the CDR3 is TGTGCCAGCAGCTTAGGCCCGTTAACAGATACGCAGTATTTT. It yields the protein CASSLGPLTDTQYF. This rearrangement joins TRBV7-2 to TRBJ2-3; D is unresolved. Looked up from germline, CDR1 is SGHTA and CDR2 is FQGNSA. The CDR3 is 14 residues long. V was cut by 1 base and J by 3 bases, with 8 bases left in between.